A selection of T cell receptor beta chains follows, all from one sample in a study of blood T cell repertoires in COVID-19. Libraries were prepared by immunoSEQ multiplex PCR; TCRdb keeps only in-frame clonotypes and omits some of them. The table lists about 240,000 clones, approximately 86% of them singletons, with approximately 3.5% in the top ten. Material for sequencing was PBMCs or T cells enriched from blood (not recorded which). Every receptor here comes from a woman aged 40 to 50 with acute COVID-19. The CDR3 runs from the conserved cysteine through the conserved F or W. D genes are given only for firm matches. For some rows the clone size is stated as once, few or many, or as a class when expanded; others skip it.

J: TRBJ2-3
V: TRBV6-5
size: NA
D: NA
DNA: TGTGCCAGCAGTTACGCGGAAGATACGCAGTATTTT
CDR3: CASSYAEDTQYF

J: TRBJ2-3
V: TRBV19
size: once
D: NA
DNA: TGTGCCAGTAGTATATTACTAGGGATAGATACGCAGTATTTT
CDR3: CASSILLGIDTQYF

J: TRBJ1-2
V: TRBV19
size: NA
D: TRBD1
DNA: TGTGCCAGTAGTACGACCCTACAGGGGTTCAGGGTAAATGGCTACACCTTC
CDR3: CASSTTLQGFRVNGYTF

J: TRBJ2-3
V: TRBV7-3
size: NA
D: TRBD1
DNA: TGTGCCAGCAGCACCCACAGGGGTAATACGCAGTATTTT
CDR3: CASSTHRGNTQYF

J: TRBJ2-1
V: TRBV7-3
size: NA
D: TRBD1
DNA: TGTGCCAGCAGCCTGGACAGGGTGGACAATGAGCAGTTCTTC
CDR3: CASSLDRVDNEQFF

J: TRBJ2-1
V: TRBV5-1
size: few
D: TRBD2
DNA: TGCGCCAGTGAGATAGCGGGGGGCTACAATGAGCAGTTCTTC
CDR3: CASEIAGGYNEQFF

J: TRBJ1-5
V: TRBV11-2
size: NA
D: NA
DNA: TGTGCCAGCAGCCAATTGGACACAAGCAATCAGCCCCAGCATTTT
CDR3: CASSQLDTSNQPQHF

J: TRBJ2-7
V: TRBV5-1
size: NA
D: TRBD2
DNA: TGCGCCAGCAGCTTGGGTAGCGGGAAAACCTACGAGCAGTACTTC
CDR3: CASSLGSGKTYEQYF

J: TRBJ2-1
V: TRBV7-9
size: NA
D: NA
DNA: TGTGCCAGCATCGCAGGGGGGAACGATGAGCAGTTCTTC
CDR3: CASIAGGNDEQFF

J: TRBJ1-1
V: TRBV5-4
size: NA
D: NA
DNA: TGTGCCAGCAGCCAATCCAGGGTAATTCCCACTGAAGCTTTCTTT
CDR3: CASSQSRVIPTEAFF

J: TRBJ2-1
V: TRBV7-2
size: NA
D: TRBD2
DNA: TGTGCCAGCAGCTTAGGGCCGCGGGGACTAGCTTACAATGAGCAGTTCTTC
CDR3: CASSLGPRGLAYNEQFF

J: TRBJ2-5
V: TRBV2
size: NA
D: NA
DNA: TGTGCCAGCACGGGAGGCAGGGGTGAGACCCAGTACTTC
CDR3: CASTGGRGETQYF

J: TRBJ1-5
V: TRBV5-1
size: NA
D: NA
DNA: TGCGCCAGCAGCTTGGGCCAGGGCCGCAATCAGCCCCAGCATTTT
CDR3: CASSLGQGRNQPQHF

J: TRBJ1-2
V: TRBV24-1
size: NA
D: NA
DNA: TGTGCCACCAGTGACAACAGGGTTCCTAACTATGGCTACACCTTC
CDR3: CATSDNRVPNYGYTF

J: TRBJ2-1
V: TRBV6-5
size: NA
D: NA
DNA: TGTGCCAGCAGTTACCAAAAACCCCCTAGCTACAATGAGCAGTTCTTC
CDR3: CASSYQKPPSYNEQFF

J: TRBJ2-5
V: TRBV19
size: NA
D: NA
DNA: TGTGCCAGTAGTACGTCAGGTACCGGAGAGACCCAGTACTTC
CDR3: CASSTSGTGETQYF

J: TRBJ1-1
V: TRBV19
size: NA
D: NA
DNA: TGTGCCAGTAGTTATCGGGGTTTGGGCACTGAAGCTTTCTTT
CDR3: CASSYRGLGTEAFF

J: TRBJ1-1
V: TRBV11-3
size: NA
D: TRBD1
DNA: TGTGCCAGCAGCCCGCGGACAGGTATGAACACTGAAGCTTTCTTT
CDR3: CASSPRTGMNTEAFF

J: TRBJ1-1
V: TRBV5-5
size: NA
D: NA
DNA: TGTGCCAGCAGCCGGGGAACGGACCCCTCGAGAACTGAAGCTTTCTTT
CDR3: CASSRGTDPSRTEAFF

J: TRBJ1-2
V: TRBV29-1
size: NA
D: NA
DNA: TGCAGCGTTGACTCGGGGAATGGCTACACCTTC
CDR3: CSVDSGNGYTF

J: TRBJ2-5
V: TRBV11-3
size: NA
D: NA
DNA: TGTGCCAGCAGCGAGGAGGGCCTGCAAGAGACCCAGTACTTC
CDR3: CASSEEGLQETQYF

J: TRBJ1-1
V: TRBV3-1/TRBV3-2
size: few
D: TRBD1
DNA: TGTGCCAGCAGCCAAGCCAGGGACAGTTTCATGAACACTGAAGCTTTCTTT
CDR3: CASSQARDSFMNTEAFF

J: TRBJ1-6
V: TRBV5-1
size: NA
D: NA
DNA: TGCGCCAGCAGCTCGGCAGGCGTGGATTCACCCCTCCACTTT
CDR3: CASSSAGVDSPLHF

J: TRBJ1-2
V: TRBV2
size: NA
D: NA
DNA: TGTGCCAGCAGTGACGCCGGACAGTTTAATGGCTACACCTTC
CDR3: CASSDAGQFNGYTF

J: TRBJ1-1
V: TRBV20-1
size: once
D: NA
DNA: TGCAGTGCTAGTTGGTTGGCAGGGGCTGAAGCTTTCTTT
CDR3: CSASWLAGAEAFF

J: TRBJ2-3
V: TRBV19
size: NA
D: NA
DNA: TGTGCCAGTAGACCCCCGGGGGTCACAGATACGCAGTATTTT
CDR3: CASRPPGVTDTQYF